This T cell receptor beta chain emerged from a study of response to subunit inactivated influenza vaccine. Study-level results: Authors suggested few new T cells are recruited by each seasonal influenza vaccination.

Concerning this clonotype: The antigen is not known.

The CDR3 runs to 14 residues. V lost 7 bases to trimming and J lost 2 bases; unmatched junction nucleotides: 5. TCRdb passed the RT-PCR reads through MiXCR, listing each CDR3 protein once. Counted here are 630,000 or so distinct CDR3 sequences, approximately 15% occurring once; the ten biggest clones make up 9.5% to 13%. The chain links TRBV12-3 or TRBV12-4 to TRBJ1-1; 9 positions agree with TRBD1. This specimen was PBMCs from blood, taken about 11 days after vaccination. This receptor was identified in a man aged 45-65 years who received an inactivated influenza vaccine. In DNA form, the CDR3 reads TGTGCCAGCAACCTGGGACAGGGTAACACTGAAGCTTTCTTT. It specifies CASNLGQGNTEAFF.